Reported below is one T cell receptor (beta chain). Its antigen is not known. These data are taken from a study of T cell responses to AZD1222 COVID-19 vaccine. Across the study: It was second doses at about 4 or about 12 weeks that were pooled.

Method: immunoSEQ multiplex PCR; TCRdb's copy keeps in-frame clones and lacks some. In the table there are approximately 160,000 clones, around nine tenths of which are singletons. Points from the study as a whole: Donors, mostly white British, included more females; clonal diversity was possibly underestimated. Spike-spanning, vaccine-associated CD4 TCRs were dominant at 160-218 and 743-854.

The sample consisted of peripheral blood, taken on day 0 of AZD1222 vaccination. The TCR was taken from an adult in good health.

The CDR3 DNA is TGTGCCAGCAGTGTGTCTCGAGTAAACACTGAAGCTTTCTTT. Protein sequence: CASSVSRVNTEAFF. The chain employs TRBV2 and TRBJ1-1; no clear D gene. The CDR3 runs to 14 residues. V lost 4 bases, J lost 2 bases, and 11 bases lay in between. Germline V gene data show CDR1 as SNHLY and CDR2 as FYNNEI.